This T cell receptor (beta chain) came from a study of lymphopenia after photon versus proton radiotherapy. Study-wide results and limits: Only patients who died were analyzed for survival; proton advantage is unproven.

Only in-frame clones appear in the TCRdb table, and some are missing; sequencing was by immunoSEQ multiplex PCR. The data hold 35,000 to 50,000 clones, with approximately 90% observed a single time. The CDR3 covers 12 residues. Germline V CDR1 and CDR2: MNHEY, SMNVEV (reference sequence). V gave up 2 bases and J gave up 4 bases, with 4 bases separating them. Note on this clone: Its specificity is unknown.

The sample was peripheral blood, taken from a patient treated with photon-based radiotherapy. The sequence derives from a man aged 55-75 years with cholangiocarcinoma. The chain joins TRBV27 to TRBJ2-3; no clear D. CDR3 loop: CASSLDPDTQYF. CDR3 DNA: TGTGCCAGCAGTTTAGACCCAGATACGCAGTATTTT.